These 16 T cell receptor beta chains were sequenced from one sample in a study of siplizumab effects on memory and regulatory T cells. Method: immunoSEQ multiplex PCR; TCRdb's copy keeps in-frame clones and lacks some. The table has under 140,000 clones, just under 95% seen once. The sequencing sample was made of CD4+ T cells sorted from blood. These receptors originate from a human donor in good health.

The chain recombines TRBV21-1 with TRBJ1-5; TRBD1, the table's D call, lacks a check against the DNA. TRBV21-1 is a pseudogene. CDR3 length: 16 residues. The CDR3 DNA reads as TGTGCCAGCAGGCGGGGACAGGGTGAAAGCAATCAGCCCCAGCATTTT. This sequence encodes CASRRGQGESNQPQHF.

J is TRBJ1-2 and V is TRBV7-2, with D tentatively TRBD1 (5 bases). The CDR3 has 15 residues. Trimming took 2 bases from V and 5 from J, leaving 15 bases between them. The germline V gene has CDR1 SGHTA and CDR2 FQGNSA. In nucleotides, the CDR3 is TGTGCCAGCAGCTTATATCAGGGATTAGAATATGGCTACACCTTC. Translating gives CASSLYQGLEYGYTF.

The CDR3 coding sequence is TGTGCCAGCAGCCGCCGACAGGATTATAACTATGGCTACACCTTC. Residues: CASSRRQDYNYGYTF. The rearrangement uses TRBV5-6 and TRBJ1-2; maybe TRBD1 (6 bases). The CDR3 consists of 15 residues. The germline gives CDR1 SGHDT, CDR2 YYEEEE. Trimming removed 4 bases from V and 1 base from J, with 14 bases in between.

The rearrangement joins TRBV11-3 to TRBJ1-1; D is ambiguous. Trimming pared 4 bases from V and 3 bases from J, leaving 12 bases between. CDR3 length: 14 amino acids. Germline CDR1 SGHNT, CDR2 YENEEA. The CDR3 loop reads CASSSRVGDTEAFF. The DNA for the CDR3 is TGTGCCAGCAGCTCACGGGTGGGAGACACTGAAGCTTTCTTT.

The CDR3 DNA reads TGTGCCAGCAGCTCCGGACAGGGGGCGAACTATGGCTACACCTTC. This codes for CASSSGQGANYGYTF. The rearrangement links TRBV2 to TRBJ1-2; 11 positions agree with TRBD1. The CDR3 extends over 15 amino acids. The germline CDR1 and CDR2 sequences are SNHLY and FYNNEI. J was trimmed by 2 bases and V by 6 bases; bases with no gene match: 5.

The CDR3 loop reads CASSFSTAGANVLTF. The DNA for the CDR3 is TGCGCCAGCAGCTTCTCAACTGCTGGGGCCAACGTCCTGACTTTC. V gene TRBV5-1 combines with J gene TRBJ2-6; D uncertain. The CDR3 loop spans 15 amino acids. Trimming took 2 bases from V and 2 from J, leaving 8 bases between them. Germline V gene lookup returns CDR1 SGHRS and CDR2 YFSETQ.

The gene calls are TRBV7-6 and TRBJ2-7; 7 nucleotides align to TRBD2. J was trimmed by 3 bases and V by 5 bases; bases with no gene match: 13. CDR1 and CDR2 from the germline V gene are SGHVS and FNYEAQ. CDR3 size: 16 residues. In DNA form, the CDR3 reads TGTGCCAGCAGCCAGGCTGCGGCTAGCGGACACTACGAGCAGTACTTC. The encoded protein is CASSQAAASGHYEQYF.

The V and J genes are TRBV5-6 and TRBJ1-1; no clear D. The V gene's germline CDR1 is SGHDT and CDR2 YYEEEE. The CDR3 covers 14 residues. V was shortened by 0 bases and J by 5 bases, with 11 bases between the two germline ends. CDR3 in DNA: TGTGCCAGCAGCTTGGTCGGGTATCGGACTGAAGCTTTCTTT. It translates to CASSLVGYRTEAFF.

This clone was recorded once. CDR3 amino acids: CASRQGADTGELFF. CDR3 sequence (DNA): TGTGCCAGCCGACAGGGGGCCGACACCGGGGAGCTGTTTTTT. The chain links TRBV2 to TRBJ2-2; the match to TRBD1 covers 10 bases. Germline CDR1 SNHLY, CDR2 FYNNEI. The CDR3 sequence is 14 residues long. After removal of 8 bases from V and 3 bases from J, the junction contained 3 bases not matched to a gene.

CDR3 in amino acids: CASSPPGGLAGGNEQFF. The CDR3 DNA is TGTGCCAGCTCACCACCGGGTGGGCTAGCGGGAGGCAATGAGCAGTTCTTC. V gene TRBV18 combines with J gene TRBJ2-1, with 11 bases fitting TRBD2. CDR3 length: 17 amino acids. CDR1 KGHSH and CDR2 LQKENI come from the germline V gene. J was trimmed by 6 bases and V by 0 bases; bases with no gene match: 7. Full variable domain (rest looked up from reference TRBV18 and TRBJ2-1): NAGVMQNPRHLVRRRGQEARLRCSPMKGHSHVYWYRQLPEEGLKFMVYLQKENIIDESGMPKERFSAEFPKEGPSILRIQQVVRGDSAAYFCASSPPGGLAGGNEQFFGPGTRLTVL.

This chain links TRBV6-6 with TRBJ1-2, with D tentatively TRBD1 (5 bases). Trimming shortened V by 6 bases and J by 7 bases, and 15 bases separated the two germline ends. The CDR3 spans 13 residues. Germline CDR1 is MNHNY and CDR2 is SVGAGI (reference sequence). As DNA, the CDR3 is TGTGCCAGCAGGTTCACAGGTGACGGTGGCTACACCTTC. This codes for CASRFTGDGGYTF.

The chain carries TRBV29-1 and TRBJ1-2; D unclear. The CDR3 extends over 12 amino acids. Germline V CDR1 and CDR2: SQVTM, ANQGSEA. V dropped 3 bases and J dropped 6 bases, with 11 bases sitting between them. CDR3 DNA: TGCAGCGTTGAGGTAGCGGTTAATGGCTACACCTTC. It yields the protein CSVEVAVNGYTF. The whole variable domain, filled in from reference TRBV29-1 and TRBJ1-2, reads SAVISQKPSRDICQRGTSLTIQCQVDSQVTMMFWYRQQPGQSLTLIATANQGSEATYESGFVIDKFPISRPNLTFSTLTVSNMSPEDSSIYLCSVEVAVNGYTFGSGTRLTVV.

V usage is TRBV5-4 and J usage is TRBJ2-7, with TRBD2 identical over 14 bases. This CDR3 comprises 16 residues. From germline, CDR1 is SGHNT and CDR2 YYREEE (reference sequence). The junction had 5 bases not matched to a gene; V was cut back by 5 bases and J by 1 base. The CDR3 DNA sequence: TGTGCCAGCAGTCGGACTAGCGGGAGGCCTTCCTACGAGCAGTACTTC. It translates to CASSRTSGRPSYEQYF.

The rearrangement links TRBV29-1 to TRBJ1-2; 8 bases are a match to TRBD1. V lost 7 bases to trimming and J lost 4 bases; unmatched junction nucleotides: 8. Germline CDR1 SQVTM, CDR2 ANQGSEA. CDR3 length: 13 residues. CDR3 bases: TGCAGCGCCTCAGGGGGCCCCATCTATGGCTACACCTTC. It specifies CSASGGPIYGYTF.

The CDR3 loop reads CASSSEQSYNQPQHF. The CDR3 DNA sequence: TGTGCCAGCTCATCTGAACAGAGCTACAATCAGCCCCAGCATTTT. V and J are TRBV18 and TRBJ1-5, with unresolved D. The CDR3 loop spans 15 amino acids. Trimming took 5 bases from V and 3 from J, leaving 14 bases between them. The germline V gene has CDR1 KGHSH and CDR2 LQKENI.

This chain joins TRBV18 and TRBJ1-5, with D tentatively TRBD1 (5 bases). Germline V lookup: CDR1 KGHSH, CDR2 LQKENI. V was cut by 3 bases and J by 0 bases, with 15 bases left in between. The CDR3 loop spans 17 amino acids. CDR3 amino acids: CASSPIRQTYSNQPQHF. The CDR3 region has the DNA TGTGCCAGCTCACCGATTAGACAGACTTATAGCAATCAGCCCCAGCATTTT.